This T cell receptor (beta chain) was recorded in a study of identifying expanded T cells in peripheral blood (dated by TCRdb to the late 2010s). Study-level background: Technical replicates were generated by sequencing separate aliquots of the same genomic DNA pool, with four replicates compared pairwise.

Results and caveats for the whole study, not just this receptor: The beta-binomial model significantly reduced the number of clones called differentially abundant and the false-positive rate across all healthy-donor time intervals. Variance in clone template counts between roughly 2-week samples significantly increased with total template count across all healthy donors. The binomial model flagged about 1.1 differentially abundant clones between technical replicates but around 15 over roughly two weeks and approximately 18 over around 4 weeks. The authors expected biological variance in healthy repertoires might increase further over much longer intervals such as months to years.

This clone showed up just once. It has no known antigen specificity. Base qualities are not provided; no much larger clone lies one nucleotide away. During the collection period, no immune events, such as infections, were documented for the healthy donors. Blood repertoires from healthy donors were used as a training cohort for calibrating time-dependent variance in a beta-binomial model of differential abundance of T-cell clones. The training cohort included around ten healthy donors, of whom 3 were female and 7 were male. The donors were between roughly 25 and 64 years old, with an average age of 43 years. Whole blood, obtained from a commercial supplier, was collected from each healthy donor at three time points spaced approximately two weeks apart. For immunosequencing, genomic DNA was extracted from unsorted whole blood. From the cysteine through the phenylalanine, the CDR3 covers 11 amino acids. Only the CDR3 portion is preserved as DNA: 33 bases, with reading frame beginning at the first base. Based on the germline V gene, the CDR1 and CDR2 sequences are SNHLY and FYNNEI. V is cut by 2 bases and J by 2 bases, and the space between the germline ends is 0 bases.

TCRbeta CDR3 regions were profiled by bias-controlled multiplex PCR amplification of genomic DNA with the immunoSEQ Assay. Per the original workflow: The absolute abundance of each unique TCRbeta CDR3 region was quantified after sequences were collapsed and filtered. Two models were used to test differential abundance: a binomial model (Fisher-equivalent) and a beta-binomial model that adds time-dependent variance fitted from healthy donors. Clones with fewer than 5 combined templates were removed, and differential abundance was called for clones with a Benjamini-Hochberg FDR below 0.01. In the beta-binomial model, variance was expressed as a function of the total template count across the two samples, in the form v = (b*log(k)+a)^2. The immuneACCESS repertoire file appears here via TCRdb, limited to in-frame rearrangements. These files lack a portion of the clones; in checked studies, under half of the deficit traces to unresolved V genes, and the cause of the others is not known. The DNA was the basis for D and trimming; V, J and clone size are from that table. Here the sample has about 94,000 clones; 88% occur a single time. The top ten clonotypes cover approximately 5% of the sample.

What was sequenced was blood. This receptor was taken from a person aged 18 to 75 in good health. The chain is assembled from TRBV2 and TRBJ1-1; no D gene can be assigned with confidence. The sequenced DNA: TGTGCCAGCAGTGAAAACACTGAAGCTTTCTTT. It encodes CASSENTEAFF.